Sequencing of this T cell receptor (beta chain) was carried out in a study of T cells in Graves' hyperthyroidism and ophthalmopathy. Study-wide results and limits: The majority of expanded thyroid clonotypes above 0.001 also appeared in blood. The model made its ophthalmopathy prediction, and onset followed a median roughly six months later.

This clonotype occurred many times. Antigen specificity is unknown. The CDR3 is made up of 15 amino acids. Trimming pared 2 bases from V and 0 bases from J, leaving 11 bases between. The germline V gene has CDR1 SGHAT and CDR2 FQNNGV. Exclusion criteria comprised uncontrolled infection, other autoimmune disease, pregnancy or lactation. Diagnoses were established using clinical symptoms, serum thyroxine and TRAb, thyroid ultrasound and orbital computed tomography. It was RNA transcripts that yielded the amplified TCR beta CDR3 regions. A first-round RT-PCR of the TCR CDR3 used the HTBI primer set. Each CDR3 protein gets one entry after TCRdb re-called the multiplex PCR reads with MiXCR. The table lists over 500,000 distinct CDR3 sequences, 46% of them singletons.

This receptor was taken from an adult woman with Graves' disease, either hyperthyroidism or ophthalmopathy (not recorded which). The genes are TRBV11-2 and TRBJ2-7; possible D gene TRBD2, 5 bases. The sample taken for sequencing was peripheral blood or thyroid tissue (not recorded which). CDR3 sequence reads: CASSLRSLASYEQYF. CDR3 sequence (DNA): TGTGCCAGCAGCTTACGATCTCTAGCCTCCTACGAGCAGTACTTC.